These T cell receptor beta chains were read from a single sample in a study of regulatory T cells in long-lasting Graves disease. TCRdb re-called the multiplex PCR reads through MiXCR, storing one row per CDR3 protein. Of some 450,000 distinct CDR3 sequences in the sample, less than 20% are singletons; the top ten hold roughly a tenth. This sample also appeared in a second study, on T cells in Graves' hyperthyroidism and ophthalmopathy.

Sequencing was performed on peripheral blood mononuclear cells (PBMCs), taken at new diagnosis, from a patient treated with antithyroid drugs. The receptors were sampled from a woman younger than 45 with Graves disease. Both conserved end residues are part of each CDR3. D genes are given only for firm matches. Where a row states a size, it is once, few, many or the class of an expanded clone; other rows omit it.

TRBV18	NA	many	TRBJ2-3	CASSPYKSGATDTQYF	TGTGCCAGCTCACCGTACAAATCGGGAGCTACAGATACGCAGTATTTT
TRBV11-2	NA	many	TRBJ2-1	CASSFLGPQVFF	TGTGCCAGCAGCTTTCTGGGACCGCAGGTATTCTTC
TRBV28	NA	many	TRBJ2-3	CASSSAGVTYTDTQYF	TGTGCCAGCAGTTCCGCAGGGGTCACTTACACAGATACGCAGTATTTT
TRBV15	NA	NA	TRBJ1-3	CATSRDRSGNTIYF	TGTGCCACCAGCAGAGACAGGTCTGGAAACACCATATATTTT
TRBV11-2	TRBD2	many	TRBJ2-1	CASSLYLASTSGSEYVEQFF	TGTGCCAGCAGCTTATATCTGGCCTCGACTAGCGGGAGCGAGTACGTTGAGCAGTTCTTC
TRBV19	TRBD1	few	TRBJ2-2	CATYEGQGDTGELFF	TGTGCCACCTACGAGGGACAGGGCGACACCGGGGAGCTGTTTTTT
TRBV27	TRBD1	NA	TRBJ2-1	CASSLDRDTGQFF	TGTGCCAGCAGTTTGGACAGGGATACTGGGCAGTTCTTC
TRBV5-1	NA	many	TRBJ1-3	CASSQPGGNTIYF	TGCGCCAGCAGTCAGCCTGGTGGAAACACCATATATTTT
TRBV12-3/TRBV12-4	NA	many	TRBJ2-7	CASSLGLSYEQYF	TGCGCCAGCAGCTTGGGCTTGAGCTACGAGCAGTACTTC
TRBV6-2/TRBV6-3	NA	NA	TRBJ2-7	CASSYSELVSGEQYF	TGTGCCAGCAGTTACTCGGAACTAGTCTCTGGCGAGCAGTACTTC
TRBV6-1	TRBD2	many	TRBJ2-1	CASSGLAEPYNEQFF	TGTGCCAGCAGCGGACTAGCGGAGCCTTACAATGAGCAGTTCTTC
TRBV4-2	TRBD2	once	TRBJ2-1	CASSPGLAGVSSYNEQFF	TGTGCCAGCAGCCCGGGACTAGCGGGAGTTAGCTCCTACAATGAGCAGTTCTTC
TRBV5-4	TRBD1	few	TRBJ2-7	CASSWYDRAGHEQYF	TGTGCCAGCAGCTGGTATGACAGGGCCGGCCACGAGCAGTACTTC
TRBV30	TRBD2	many	TRBJ2-3	CAWSVLRGRPDTQYF	TGTGCCTGGAGTGTACTGCGCGGGAGACCAGATACGCAGTATTTT
TRBV5-6	NA	few	TRBJ1-6	CASSSGREIFYNSPLHF	TGTGCCAGCAGCTCAGGCAGGGAGATCTTCTATAATTCACCCCTCCACTTT
TRBV10-3	NA	many	TRBJ2-5	CAISEVGGETQYF	TGTGCCATCAGTGAGGTGGGTGGAGAGACCCAGTACTTC
TRBV20-1	NA	NA	TRBJ2-1	CSALPIAAFYNEQFF	TGCAGTGCTCTCCCCATAGCGGCCTTTTACAATGAGCAGTTCTTC
TRBV2	NA	NA	TRBJ2-3	CASSEWGGPDTQYF	TGTGCCAGCAGTGAATGGGGGGGGCCAGATACGCAGTATTTT
TRBV7-6	TRBD2	many	TRBJ2-1	CASSLSAGDLSEQFF	TGTGCCAGCAGCTTATCGGCGGGAGATCTTAGTGAGCAGTTCTTC
TRBV18	TRBD1	many	TRBJ2-7	CASSTRQGIYEQYF	TGTGCCAGCTCAACCCGACAGGGTATCTACGAGCAGTACTTC
TRBV27	NA	many	TRBJ2-3	CASSSLSPTTPGDTQYF	TGTGCCAGCAGTTCACTCTCACCGACAACCCCAGGGGATACGCAGTATTTT
TRBV29-1	NA	few	TRBJ2-1	CSASGTDSIGAYEQFF	TGCAGCGCCTCCGGAACTGACTCCATCGGCGCCTATGAGCAGTTCTTC
TRBV2	NA	many	TRBJ2-1	CASSEYEQFF	TGTGCCAGCAGTGAGTATGAGCAGTTCTTC
TRBV2	NA	many	TRBJ2-2	CASSERQVPLGGELFF	TGTGCCAGCAGTGAGCGACAGGTTCCGCTCGGCGGGGAGCTGTTTTTT
TRBV30	TRBD2	many	TRBJ2-1	CAWGSGRRSNEQFF	TGTGCCTGGGGTAGCGGGAGGCGGAGCAATGAGCAGTTCTTC
TRBV24-1	NA	many	TRBJ1-2	CATSDSRTVRYGYTF	TGTGCCACCAGTGATTCTCGGACAGTACGCTATGGCTACACCTTC
TRBV11-2	NA	many	TRBJ2-3	CASSLDPGWADTQYF	TGTGCCAGCAGCTTAGATCCCGGGTGGGCAGATACGCAGTATTTT
TRBV4-1	TRBD2	NA	TRBJ2-1	CASSQVGLAGYNEQFF	TGCGCCAGCAGCCAAGTCGGACTAGCGGGTTACAATGAGCAGTTCTTC
TRBV15	TRBD1	NA	TRBJ1-5	CATSTPTGLKPQHF	TGTGCCACCAGCACCCCGACAGGGTTGAAGCCCCAGCATTTT
TRBV5-1	NA	NA	TRBJ1-1	CASSLEQQGRTEAFF	TGCGCCAGCAGCTTGGAGCAGCAGGGGAGAACTGAAGCTTTCTTT
TRBV7-9	NA	many	TRBJ1-6	CASSLAGFGGSPLHF	TGTGCCAGCAGCTTAGCAGGGTTCGGCGGTTCACCCCTCCACTTT
TRBV6-1	NA	NA	TRBJ2-2	CASSPMADYGELFF	TGTGCCAGCAGTCCGATGGCCGATTACGGGGAGCTGTTTTTT
TRBV20-1	NA	many	TRBJ1-4	CSARGAGSEKLFF	TGCAGTGCTAGAGGGGCAGGGTCTGAAAAACTGTTTTTT
TRBV11-2	NA	many	TRBJ1-1	CASSLTGANTEAFF	TGTGCCAGCAGCTTAACGGGGGCGAACACTGAAGCTTTCTTT
TRBV18	NA	many	TRBJ2-2	CASSWGDGELFF	TGTGCCAGCTCATGGGGCGACGGGGAGCTGTTTTTT
TRBV3-1	NA	many	TRBJ2-7	CASSQSQDEQYF	TGTGCCAGCAGCCAGAGTCAGGACGAGCAGTACTTC
TRBV12-3/TRBV12-4	NA	NA	TRBJ2-7	CASSSPLVGAYEQYF	TGTGCCAGCAGTTCCCCACTAGTGGGAGCCTACGAGCAGTACTTC